This TCR beta chain was identified in a study of blood T cell repertoires in COVID-19 (dated by TCRdb to 2020 to 2022). At the level of the whole study: Collaborator samples came from the United States, Italy and Spain and covered acute and convalescent phases of COVID-19. The sample metadata nearly always contained a de-identified subject ID, COVID-19 status, age in years and sex. Where HLA class I and class II types were available, the types were taken from metadata supplied by the sample provider, not from assay-based typing. Subjects who had been exposed to COVID-19, were actively infected with it, or had recovered from it provided the deeply sampled blood TCRbeta repertoires that made up the dataset. The samples were drawn from two sources: the first 160 participants of the ongoing ImmuneRACE study, and 950 to 1,500 subjects contributed by 6 global collaborators. The repertoires were released in a freely available public database intended as a resource for research on the immune response to SARS-CoV-2. The prospective study material was composed of cDNA or gDNA derived from T cells, B-cell-depleted T cells, or PBMCs.

As regards this clone: Its antigen remains undetermined. Per-base qualities were not stored, and no clone one base away is much larger.

Study-level results and caveats: The amount of clinical and demographic metadata varied by source and participant and was provided uncurated.

TCRbeta CDR3 regions were amplified from genomic DNA using the immunoSEQ Assay, a bias-controlled multiplex PCR. Per the authors' processing: Nucleated cell counts per sample were estimated from amplification of reference gene primers within the assay. To quantify the absolute abundance of each unique TCRbeta CDR3 rearrangement, sequence reads were collapsed and filtered. For each sample, productive Simpson clonality was calculated as the square root of Simpson's diversity index across productive rearrangements. The table was pulled from immuneACCESS by TCRdb, which kept in-frame rearrangements only. Such tables lose some clones; where checked, under half of the loss comes from unresolved V genes, and the rest has no known cause. V and J calls and clone size are as listed in that table; D and trimming were resolved from the DNA. Across this sample there are 15,000 to 17,000 clones, with approximately 90% seen only once. Of the sample, 40% to 65% is held by the ten largest clones.

Each collaborating institution followed its own protocols to collect whole blood in K2EDTA tubes. Collaborator samples were shipped for TCRbeta analysis as frozen whole blood, isolated PBMCs, or DNA extracted from either sample type. For this chain, trimming is 4 bases at the V end and 1 base at the J end, and the number of junction bases without a gene match is 5. The CDR3, cysteine through phenylalanine, is 15 amino acids long. Solely the CDR3 DNA is kept, with 45 bases framed from the first base. The germline V gene specifies SGDLS as CDR1 and YYNGEE as CDR2. The sequence was collected from a man in his sixties with acute or convalescent COVID-19. The rearrangement joined TRBV9 to TRBJ2-1, and TRBD2 aligns with 7 junction nucleotides. The sequencing input was peripheral blood. Here is the DNA: TGTGCCAGCAGCCAGGGACTATGGTCCTACAATGAGCAGTTCTTC. Its protein product is CASSQGLWSYNEQFF.